This TCR beta chain was recorded in a study of cytomegalovirus exposure and HLA in healthy donors. Comment on this clone: Its target is not known.

V lost 10 bases and J lost 5, with 11 bases in between. The germline CDR1 and CDR2 sequences are WNHNN and SYGVQD (reference sequence). CDR3 length equals 11 residues. Sequencing was performed with immunoSEQ multiplex PCR; in TCRdb, only in-frame clones are kept and a portion is missing. The table records about 49,000 clones, about 90% of them present only once. Study-wide findings and caveats: The study put some 160 TCR beta chains on its list as cytomegalovirus-associated.

This chain connects TRBV10-1 to TRBJ2-5; D is ambiguous. Input material: PBMCs. This receptor was taken from a man between 18 and 29 years old in good health and CMV-seronegative. For the CDR3, the DNA is TGCGCCATTCGTCCCGGGGAGACCCAGTACTTC. Its translation: CAIRPGETQYF.